This T cell receptor (beta chain) was recovered during a study of blood T cell repertoires in COVID-19. Study overall: Italy, Spain and the United States were the sources of the convalescent and acute COVID-19 samples. PBMCs, B-cell-depleted T cells, or T cells were the source of the cDNA or gDNA that made up the material.

V shed 4 bases and J 1 base; nucleotides not matched to a gene: 2. The germline CDR1 and CDR2 sequences are SGDLS and YYNGEE. This CDR3 is 15 amino acids long. Sequencing was performed with immunoSEQ multiplex PCR; in TCRdb, only in-frame clones are kept and a portion is missing. Counted here are approximately 35,000 clones, approximately 87% occurring once; the ten biggest clones make up 35% to 55%. The V call is TRBV9, the J call TRBJ2-3; 11 nucleotides agree with TRBD2. Sequenced input: peripheral blood. This receptor was obtained from a human donor in a cohort sampled during active COVID-19. CDR3 bases: TGTGCCAGCAGCCTTAGCGGGGGGGGCACAGATACGCAGTATTTT. Translation gives CASSLSGGGTDTQYF. The full variable domain, completed using reference TRBV9 and TRBJ2-3, is DSGVTQTPKHLITATGQRVTLRCSPRSGDLSVYWYQQSLDQGLQFLIQYYNGEERAKGNILERFSAQQFPDLHSELNLSSLELGDSALYFCASSLSGGGTDTQYFGPGTRLTVL.